The 5 T cell receptor beta chains below all came from one sample that was sequenced in a study of beta chain features in type 1 diabetes. Reverse transcribing all isolated RNA meant expressed TCRB transcripts were sequenced. Using immunoSEQ multiplex PCR, the repertoire was profiled, and TCRdb retains in-frame clones only, with some absent. This sample yields roughly 500,000 clones, of which about 10% are seen a single time; about 0.045% belongs to the top ten. The sample taken for sequencing was naive CD4+ T cells from blood. The receptor source for this set is a woman between 18 and 30 years old in good health.

Worth noting for this clone: At one boundary the junction diverges from the germline segment, which might be a read error. The J gene is TRBJ1-1, the V gene TRBV7-3, with D possibly TRBD1 on 6 matching bases. This CDR3 is built from 12 residues. Germline values: CDR1 SGHTA, CDR2 FQGTGA. Here the CDR3 DNA reads TGTGCCAGCAGTAACCGGGACAATCTCTTTTCCTTT. Amino acid sequence: CASSNRDNLFSF.

This clone has just a few counts. V gene TRBV4-2 combines with J gene TRBJ2-1; no firm D call. CDR3 length: 14 amino acids. Germline CDR1 and CDR2: LGHNA and YNFKEQ. Deletions cut 0 bases from V and 9 bases from J, with 12 bases between. The CDR3 reads CASSQDHGSIEQFF. In DNA, the CDR3 is TGTGCCAGCAGCCAAGATCATGGTAGTATTGAGCAGTTCTTC.

This clone showed up just a few times. The chain is built from TRBV7-9 and TRBJ2-7, with 9 bases fitting TRBD2. V was clipped by 1 base and J by 3 bases; unmatched bases: 7. Germline V gene sequence: CDR1 SEHNR, CDR2 FQNEAQ (reference sequence). CDR3 length equals 16 residues. CDR3 coding DNA: TGTGCCAGCAGCTTAGGTAATAGCGGGAGTTTCTACGAGCAGTACTTC. It translates to CASSLGNSGSFYEQYF.

This chain's CDR3 is CASSLAKVSGANTEAFF. Written as DNA, the CDR3 is TGCGCCAGCAGCTTGGCGAAGGTTTCGGGGGCGAACACTGAAGCTTTCTTT. This rearrangement joins TRBV5-1 to TRBJ1-1, with TRBD1 as a possible D gene (6 bases). Germline-derived CDR1 and CDR2 are SGHRS and YFSETQ. The V end lost 0 bases, the J end lost 1 base, and 16 bases lay between the germline ends. CDR3 length equals 17 residues. Drawing the rest from reference TRBV5-1 and TRBJ1-1, the complete variable domain is KAGVTQTPRYLIKTRGQQVTLSCSPISGHRSVSWYQQTPGQGLQFLFEYFSETQRNKGNFPGRFSGRQFSNSRSEMNVSTLELGDSALYLCASSLAKVSGANTEAFFGQGTRLTVV.

This rearrangement joins TRBV6-6 to TRBJ1-2; D may be TRBD1 (6 bases). Trimming pared 11 bases from V and 9 bases from J, leaving 19 bases between. CDR1 and CDR2 (germline): MNHNY, SVGAGI (reference sequence). CDR3 length: 12 residues. CDR3 bases: TGTGCCGGAAAAGGAGGACAGTCCCGCTACACCTTC. This sequence encodes CAGKGGQSRYTF.